A selection of T cell receptor beta chains follows, all from one sample in a study of blood T cell repertoires in COVID-19. Produced via immunoSEQ multiplex PCR; TCRdb's table is partial and in-frame only. The profile covers approximately 97,000 clones, with 85% appearing a single time and around 38% taken by the ten largest. The specimen sequenced was peripheral blood. The receptors were sampled from an elderly man with acute or convalescent COVID-19. Both conserved end residues are trimmed from each CDR3. A D gene is named only where the DNA matches it firmly. Some rows mark clone size as missing; the rest say once, few, many or name a class of expanded clone.

d_gene: TRBD1
abundance: NA
j_gene: TRBJ1-1
v_gene: TRBV5-5
CDR3aa: ASSLGDRGLDTEAF

d_gene: NA
abundance: NA
j_gene: TRBJ1-5
v_gene: TRBV28
CDR3aa: ASSLRRDQPQH

d_gene: NA
abundance: few
j_gene: TRBJ1-4
v_gene: TRBV6-5
CDR3aa: ASSYWPPEELF

d_gene: NA
abundance: NA
j_gene: TRBJ2-1
v_gene: TRBV7-3
CDR3aa: ASSLRPGEQF

d_gene: NA
abundance: NA
j_gene: TRBJ1-1
v_gene: TRBV11-2
CDR3aa: ASSSTGNTEAF

d_gene: TRBD2
abundance: once
j_gene: TRBJ2-3
v_gene: TRBV10-3
CDR3aa: AISEEASGLKDTQY

d_gene: TRBD1
abundance: once
j_gene: TRBJ1-2
v_gene: TRBV7-2
CDR3aa: ASSLDRARGYT

d_gene: NA
abundance: NA
j_gene: TRBJ2-3
v_gene: TRBV30
CDR3aa: AWSAASGGQGAQY

d_gene: TRBD1
abundance: NA
j_gene: TRBJ1-2
v_gene: TRBV5-8
CDR3aa: ASSGTGGAYGYT

d_gene: TRBD2
abundance: NA
j_gene: TRBJ2-7
v_gene: TRBV24-1
CDR3aa: ATSGGLAGNYEQY

d_gene: TRBD2
abundance: NA
j_gene: TRBJ2-2
v_gene: TRBV30
CDR3aa: AWSPLGLAGADGELF

d_gene: NA
abundance: once
j_gene: TRBJ1-5
v_gene: TRBV27
CDR3aa: ASSLWEGRNQPQH

d_gene: NA
abundance: few
j_gene: TRBJ1-1
v_gene: TRBV7-2
CDR3aa: ASSLEQENTEAF

d_gene: NA
abundance: NA
j_gene: TRBJ1-6
v_gene: TRBV6-5
CDR3aa: ASSFDSGVQNSPLH

d_gene: TRBD2
abundance: NA
j_gene: TRBJ2-3
v_gene: TRBV7-6
CDR3aa: ASSRTSGFTDTQY

d_gene: TRBD2
abundance: once
j_gene: TRBJ2-7
v_gene: TRBV4-1
CDR3aa: ASSQGLAGVFDEQY

d_gene: NA
abundance: NA
j_gene: TRBJ1-1
v_gene: TRBV6-1
CDR3aa: ASSEPPGLRGTEAF

d_gene: TRBD1
abundance: NA
j_gene: TRBJ2-2
v_gene: TRBV25-1
CDR3aa: ASSGDRTYANTGELF

d_gene: TRBD1
abundance: NA
j_gene: TRBJ2-7
v_gene: TRBV28
CDR3aa: ATAQGAYEQY

d_gene: TRBD1
abundance: NA
j_gene: TRBJ1-6
v_gene: TRBV2
CDR3aa: ASSITRGSYNSPLH

d_gene: NA
abundance: NA
j_gene: TRBJ2-7
v_gene: TRBV6-6
CDR3aa: ASSLGAGVHEQY

d_gene: NA
abundance: NA
j_gene: TRBJ2-6
v_gene: TRBV6-4
CDR3aa: ASSDRQRISGANVLT

d_gene: TRBD1
abundance: NA
j_gene: TRBJ2-4
v_gene: TRBV28
CDR3aa: ASRAQGSAKNIQY

d_gene: TRBD1
abundance: NA
j_gene: TRBJ2-5
v_gene: TRBV29-1
CDR3aa: SGTGGQETQY

d_gene: NA
abundance: NA
j_gene: TRBJ2-1
v_gene: TRBV30
CDR3aa: AWSTPPGNEQF

d_gene: TRBD1
abundance: NA
j_gene: TRBJ2-2
v_gene: TRBV6-5
CDR3aa: ASSWDRAAGELF

d_gene: NA
abundance: NA
j_gene: TRBJ1-4
v_gene: TRBV19
CDR3aa: ASSYGGIEKLF

d_gene: TRBD1
abundance: once
j_gene: TRBJ2-1
v_gene: TRBV3-1/TRBV3-2
CDR3aa: ASSRTDRGRVDEQF

d_gene: TRBD1
abundance: NA
j_gene: TRBJ1-3
v_gene: TRBV15
CDR3aa: ATSRPDRVPGNTIY

d_gene: NA
abundance: NA
j_gene: TRBJ2-7
v_gene: TRBV6-1
CDR3aa: ASSDVASADGYEQY

d_gene: TRBD1
abundance: NA
j_gene: TRBJ2-3
v_gene: TRBV7-2
CDR3aa: ASSLALSTGGTQY

d_gene: NA
abundance: NA
j_gene: TRBJ1-6
v_gene: TRBV7-9
CDR3aa: ASSLQGRSPLH

d_gene: TRBD2
abundance: NA
j_gene: TRBJ2-3
v_gene: TRBV9
CDR3aa: ASSVGLAGGKITDTQY

d_gene: TRBD2
abundance: NA
j_gene: TRBJ2-5
v_gene: TRBV15
CDR3aa: ATSRVAGLGETQY

d_gene: NA
abundance: NA
j_gene: TRBJ1-2
v_gene: TRBV5-6
CDR3aa: ASSLGRNYGYT

d_gene: NA
abundance: NA
j_gene: TRBJ1-3
v_gene: TRBV27
CDR3aa: ASSRGGNSGNTIY

d_gene: NA
abundance: NA
j_gene: TRBJ1-6
v_gene: TRBV6-2/TRBV6-3
CDR3aa: ASSRRQITSPGSPLH

d_gene: NA
abundance: NA
j_gene: TRBJ1-1
v_gene: TRBV11-1
CDR3aa: ASSLTGLTEAF